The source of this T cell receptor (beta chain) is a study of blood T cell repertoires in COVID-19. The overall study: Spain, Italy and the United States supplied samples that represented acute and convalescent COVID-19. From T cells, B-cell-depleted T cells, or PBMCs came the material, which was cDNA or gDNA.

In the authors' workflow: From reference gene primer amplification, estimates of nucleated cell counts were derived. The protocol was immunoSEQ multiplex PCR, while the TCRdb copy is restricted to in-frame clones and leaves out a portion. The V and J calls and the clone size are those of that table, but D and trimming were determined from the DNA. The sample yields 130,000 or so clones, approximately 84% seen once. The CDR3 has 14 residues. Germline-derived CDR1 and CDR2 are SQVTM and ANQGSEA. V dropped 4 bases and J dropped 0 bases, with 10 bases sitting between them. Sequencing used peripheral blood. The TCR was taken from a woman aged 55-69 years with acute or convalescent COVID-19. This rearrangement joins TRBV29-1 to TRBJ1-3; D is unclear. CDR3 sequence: CSVGEGPSGNTIYF. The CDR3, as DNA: TGCAGCGTTGGTGAGGGCCCCTCTGGAAACACCATATATTTT.